This T cell receptor beta chain was captured in a study of T cell responses to AZD1222 COVID-19 vaccine. Study-wide results and caveats: Nearly half of spike-specific TCRs reportedly go after variant regions that carry no mutations. Donors were mostly white British, more females; clonal diversity possibly underestimated.

Turning to this clone: Its matching antigen is unknown.

Assay: immunoSEQ multiplex PCR; the TCRdb copy retains only in-frame clones and omits some. The sample records approximately 130,000 clones, 89% being singletons. With V trimmed by 5 bases and J by 4 bases, 17 bases remained unmatched. CDR1 is MNHNY, CDR2 SVGAGI, per germline (reference sequence). The CDR3 spans 18 residues. The source material was peripheral blood, sampled 28 days after the second AZD1222 dose. The origin of this receptor is an adult who received the AZD1222 COVID-19 vaccine. The chain carries TRBV6-6 and TRBJ2-5; 9 bases line up with TRBD2. CDR3 amino acids: CASSRYIPLREGGETQYF. The CDR3 coding sequence is TGTGCCAGCAGTCGGTATATCCCCCTGCGGGAGGGTGGAGAGACCCAGTACTTC.